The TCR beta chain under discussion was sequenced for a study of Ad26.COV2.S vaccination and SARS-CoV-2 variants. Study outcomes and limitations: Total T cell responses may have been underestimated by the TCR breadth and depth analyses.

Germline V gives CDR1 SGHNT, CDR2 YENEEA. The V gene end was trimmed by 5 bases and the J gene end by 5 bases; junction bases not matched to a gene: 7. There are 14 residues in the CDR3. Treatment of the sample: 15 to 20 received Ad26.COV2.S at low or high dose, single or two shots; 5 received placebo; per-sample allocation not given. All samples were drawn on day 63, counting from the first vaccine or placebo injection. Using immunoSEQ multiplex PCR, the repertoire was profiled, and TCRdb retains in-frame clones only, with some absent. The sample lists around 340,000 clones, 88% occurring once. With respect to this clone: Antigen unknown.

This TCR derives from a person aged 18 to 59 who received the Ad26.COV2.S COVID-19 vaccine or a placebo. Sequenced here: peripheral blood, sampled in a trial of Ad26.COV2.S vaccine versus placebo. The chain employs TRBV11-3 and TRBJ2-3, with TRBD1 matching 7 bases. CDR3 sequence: CASSLHRGEDTQYF. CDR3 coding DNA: TGTGCCAGCAGCCTCCACAGGGGTGAAGATACGCAGTATTTT. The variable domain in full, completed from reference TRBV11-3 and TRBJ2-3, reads EAGVVQSPRYKIIEKKQPVAFWCNPISGHNTLYWYLQNLGQGPELLIRYENEEAVDDSQLPKDRFSAERLKGVDSTLKIQPAELGDSAVYLCASSLHRGEDTQYFGPGTRLTVL.